Listed below are T cell receptor beta chains from one sample, sequenced in a study of blood T cell dynamics during melanoma immunotherapy. Profiled with immunoSEQ multiplex PCR; TCRdb holds only in-frame clones, not every one. The sample includes about 6,300 clones, roughly 88% seen only once; the top ten take 4.5% to 6%. Here the sequenced sample was blood, taken from a patient treated with checkpoint blockade. These receptors came from a human donor with melanoma. Both conserved end residues are part of each CDR3. The D gene is left open where the match is weak. Not all rows give a size; the values are once, few, many and, for expanded clones, a class.

- | - | TRBJ2-5 | TRBV5-8 | CASDQYSRGETQYF | TGTGCCAGCGATCAATACTCCCGGGGAGAGACCCAGTACTTC
few | - | TRBJ1-5 | TRBV7-8 | CASSPVPNQPQHF | TGTGCCAGCAGCCCCGTTCCCAATCAGCCCCAGCATTTT
- | - | TRBJ1-1 | TRBV7-2 | CASSLLYRSAEAFF | TGTGCCAGCAGCTTATTATATCGTTCCGCTGAAGCTTTCTTT
- | TRBD1 | TRBJ2-7 | TRBV4-1 | CASRSGGEQYF | TGCGCCAGCAGGTCAGGGGGCGAGCAGTACTTC
- | TRBD1 | TRBJ1-6 | TRBV28 | CASGRDRGLSTDSPLHF | TGTGCCAGCGGCCGGGACAGGGGGCTTTCTACGGATTCACCCCTCCACTTT
once | - | TRBJ2-5 | TRBV7-9 | CASSLRPGLLREETQYF | TGTGCCAGCAGCCTCCGCCCGGGACTGCTCAGAGAAGAGACCCAGTACTTC
- | TRBD1 | TRBJ1-2 | TRBV19 | CASSRDRVSPYGYTF | TGTGCCAGTAGTAGGGACAGAGTTTCTCCATATGGCTACACCTTC
- | - | TRBJ2-2 | TRBV23-1 | CASRIPGRSNTGELFF | TGCGCCAGCAGAATTCCGGGCAGGTCGAACACCGGGGAGCTGTTTTTT
- | - | TRBJ2-3 | TRBV6-5 | CASRSRGAVRDTQYF | TGTGCCAGCAGATCCAGGGGCGCGGTCCGAGATACGCAGTATTTT
- | TRBD1 | TRBJ1-1 | TRBV7-8 | CASSLAGTVMNTEAFF | TGTGCCAGCAGCTTAGCCGGGACAGTCATGAACACTGAAGCTTTCTTT
- | - | TRBJ2-7 | TRBV11-2 | CASSSRYEQYF | TGTGCCAGCAGCTCTCGTTACGAGCAGTACTTC
- | - | TRBJ2-7 | TRBV18 | CASSPRDEQYF | TGTGCCAGCTCGCCAAGGGACGAGCAGTACTTC
- | - | TRBJ2-7 | TRBV6-5 | CASSYETPSGYEQYF | TGTGCCAGCAGTTACGAGACTCCGTCTGGCTACGAGCAGTACTTC
- | - | TRBJ2-4 | TRBV29-1 | CSVGMSAKNIQYF | TGCAGCGTTGGAATGTCGGCCAAAAACATTCAGTACTTC
- | - | TRBJ2-3 | TRBV5-8 | CASSRTTGFTDTQYF | TGTGCCAGCAGCCGGACCACAGGGTTCACAGATACGCAGTATTTT
- | TRBD1 | TRBJ1-4 | TRBV4-1 | CASSHGTGNEKLFF | TGCGCCAGCAGTCACGGGACAGGGAACGAAAAACTGTTTTTT
- | TRBD1 | TRBJ1-4 | TRBV19 | CASRTTGHEKLFF | TGTGCCAGTAGGACGACAGGGCATGAAAAACTGTTTTTT
- | - | TRBJ2-2 | TRBV6-5 | CASIKGRVGTGELFF | TGTGCCAGCATTAAGGGCAGGGTCGGCACCGGGGAGCTGTTTTTT
few | - | TRBJ1-2 | TRBV20-1 | CSPPLQYGYTF | TGCAGTCCCCCACTTCAGTATGGCTACACCTTC
once | - | TRBJ1-1 | TRBV10-3 | CAISVSPLYTEAFF | TGTGCCATCAGTGTCTCCCCCCTTTACACTGAAGCTTTCTTT
- | TRBD1 | TRBJ2-5 | TRBV7-3 | CASSQGHRGEETQYF | TGTGCCAGCAGTCAAGGGCACAGGGGGGAAGAGACCCAGTACTTC
- | - | TRBJ1-2 | TRBV7-9 | CASSLDGRQRGYTF | TGTGCCAGCAGCTTAGATGGTAGACAACGTGGCTACACCTTC
- | - | TRBJ2-3 | TRBV9 | CASSGDPLDTQYF | TGTGCCAGCAGCGGCGACCCTCTCGATACGCAGTATTTT
- | - | TRBJ2-7 | TRBV7-2 | CASSPTWAYEQYF | TGTGCCAGCAGCCCCACGTGGGCCTACGAGCAGTACTTC
- | - | TRBJ2-1 | TRBV6-6 | CASIGDRAWGEQFF | TGTGCCAGCATAGGGGATCGGGCCTGGGGTGAGCAGTTCTTC
- | - | TRBJ1-1 | TRBV7-6 | CASSLTGTLNTEAFF | TGTGCCAGCAGCTTGACCGGGACTCTGAACACTGAAGCTTTCTTT
- | - | TRBJ2-2 | TRBV19 | CASSMGQIDTGELFF | TGTGCCAGTAGTATGGGGCAGATAGACACCGGGGAGCTGTTTTTT
- | - | TRBJ1-1 | TRBV7-9 | CASSLMGYTEAFF | TGTGCCAGCAGCTTAATGGGATACACTGAAGCTTTCTTT
- | TRBD1 | TRBJ1-4 | TRBV6-1 | CASRGAGGSEKLFF | TGTGCCAGCAGGGGGGCAGGGGGAAGTGAAAAACTGTTTTTT
- | - | TRBJ2-7 | TRBV5-1 | CASSLYPPGLTTEQYF | TGCGCCAGCAGCTTGTATCCCCCGGGACTTACTACGGAGCAGTACTTC
- | - | TRBJ2-1 | TRBV9 | CASSLYNEQFF | TGTGCCAGCAGCCTATACAATGAGCAGTTCTTC
- | TRBD1 | TRBJ1-2 | TRBV9 | CASSDRQGPSPGYTF | TGTGCCAGCAGCGACCGACAGGGGCCCTCCCCGGGCTACACCTTC
- | - | TRBJ2-1 | TRBV4-1 | CASSQEDYNEQFF | TGCGCCAGCAGCCAAGAGGACTACAATGAGCAGTTCTTC
- | - | TRBJ2-6 | TRBV2 | CASSTNHANVLTF | TGTGCCAGCAGTACCAACCACGCCAACGTCCTGACTTTC
- | - | TRBJ2-3 | TRBV19 | CASSNTDTQYF | TGTGCCAGTAGTAACACAGATACGCAGTATTTT
few | - | TRBJ2-7 | TRBV6-6 | CASSYRDYEQYF | TGTGCCAGCAGTTATAGGGACTACGAGCAGTACTTC
- | TRBD1 | TRBJ1-2 | TRBV6-5 | CASSARDRIYYGYTF | TGTGCCAGCAGTGCTAGGGACAGAATTTACTATGGCTACACCTTC
few | TRBD1 | TRBJ1-5 | TRBV5-1 | CASSWQGALNQPQHF | TGCGCCAGCAGCTGGCAGGGGGCCCTTAATCAGCCCCAGCATTTT
- | - | TRBJ1-2 | TRBV19 | CASNNPETGWHGYTF | TGTGCCAGTAATAACCCGGAGACAGGTTGGCATGGCTACACCTTC
once | TRBD1 | TRBJ2-5 | TRBV30 | CAWSTSGGKRETQYF | TGTGCCTGGAGTACTTCAGGGGGAAAGAGAGAGACCCAGTACTTC
- | - | TRBJ2-1 | TRBV9 | CASSLGGPEQFF | TGTGCCAGCAGCTTAGGGGGGCCTGAGCAGTTCTTC
once | - | TRBJ1-2 | TRBV28 | CASSATPTDYGYTF | TGTGCCAGCAGTGCGACCCCGACAGACTATGGCTACACCTTC